This T cell receptor beta chain was found in a study of T cell changes during pregnancy in multiple sclerosis. Here immunoSEQ multiplex PCR was the method, and the copy in TCRdb shows in-frame clones only, minus some. This table holds 60,000 to 70,000 clones, roughly 89% found once. The V end was cut by 3 bases, the J end by 4 bases, with 22 bases between. The CDR3 loop spans 17 amino acids. Germline V gene data show CDR1 as SGHRS and CDR2 as YFSETQ. The clonotype was recovered from a female donor in good health, enrolled as a control in a pregnancy study. The chain links TRBV5-1 to TRBJ1-1, with no clear D. This material consisted of peripheral blood, taken after pregnancy. The CDR3 loop is CASSYLPNIMLSTEAFF. CDR3 nucleotide sequence: TGCGCCAGCAGCTATCTCCCCAACATTATGTTAAGCACTGAAGCTTTCTTT.